This T cell receptor (beta chain) was captured in a study of shared clonotypes between healthy human individuals. To note about this clone: The target antigen is unknown.

In the original workflow: ImmunoSEQ output lacked quality scores and full-length reads, limiting matched filtering. Generated by immunoSEQ multiplex PCR, the TCRdb table keeps only in-frame clones and is missing some. The DNA was the basis for D and trimming; V, J and clone size are from that table. The sample comprises about 470,000 clones, 75% to 85% of which are singletons, and less than 15% rests with the top ten. Study outcomes and limitations: Only a few donors were included, so the genetic and exposure-history diversity represented was limited.

V shed 5 bases and J 2 bases; nucleotides not matched to a gene: 6. The germline V gene has CDR1 MNHEY and CDR2 SVGAGI. The CDR3 contains 14 residues. The study used 98 million or so PBMCs per unsorted sample for genomic DNA. The sequence came from a woman in her thirties or forties in good health. Some clones in this sample may be carry-over from other donors' samples. The sequenced material came from PBMCs. The V and J genes are TRBV6-5 and TRBJ2-7; 7 nucleotides match TRBD1. The CDR3 DNA reads TGTGCCAGCAGTAACGACAGGGTACCCTACGAGCAGTACTTC. This sequence encodes CASSNDRVPYEQYF.